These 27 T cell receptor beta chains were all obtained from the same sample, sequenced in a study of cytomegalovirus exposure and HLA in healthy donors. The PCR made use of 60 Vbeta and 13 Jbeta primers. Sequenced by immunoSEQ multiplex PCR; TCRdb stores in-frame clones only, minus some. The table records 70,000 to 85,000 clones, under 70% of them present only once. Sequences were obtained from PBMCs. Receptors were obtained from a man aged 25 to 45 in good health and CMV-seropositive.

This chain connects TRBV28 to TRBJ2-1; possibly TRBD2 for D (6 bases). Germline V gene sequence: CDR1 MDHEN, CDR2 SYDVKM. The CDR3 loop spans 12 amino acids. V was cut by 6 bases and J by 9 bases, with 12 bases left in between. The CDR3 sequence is CASRDYFSEQFF. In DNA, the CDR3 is TGTGCCAGCAGGGACTATTTCAGTGAGCAGTTCTTC.

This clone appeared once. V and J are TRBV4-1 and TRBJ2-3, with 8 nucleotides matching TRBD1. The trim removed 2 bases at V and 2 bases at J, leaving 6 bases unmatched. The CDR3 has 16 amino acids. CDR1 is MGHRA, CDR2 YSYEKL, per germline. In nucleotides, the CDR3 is TGCGCCAGCAGCCAACCTGACAGGGGTGACACAGATACGCAGTATTTT. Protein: CASSQPDRGDTDTQYF.

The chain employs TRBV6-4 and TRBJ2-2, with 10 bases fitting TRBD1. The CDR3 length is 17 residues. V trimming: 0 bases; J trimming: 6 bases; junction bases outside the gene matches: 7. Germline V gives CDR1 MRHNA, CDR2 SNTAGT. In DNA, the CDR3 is TGTGCCAGCAGTGACTCTTCCGGGACAGGGGAGGCCGGGGAGCTGTTTTTT. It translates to CASSDSSGTGEAGELFF.

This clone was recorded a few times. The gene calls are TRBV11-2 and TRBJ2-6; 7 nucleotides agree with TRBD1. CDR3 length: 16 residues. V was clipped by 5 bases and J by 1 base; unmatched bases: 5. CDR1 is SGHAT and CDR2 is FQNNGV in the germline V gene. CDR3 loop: CASSRRQGSGANVLTF. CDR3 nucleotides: TGTGCCAGCAGCCGTCGACAGGGTTCTGGGGCCAACGTCCTGACTTTC.

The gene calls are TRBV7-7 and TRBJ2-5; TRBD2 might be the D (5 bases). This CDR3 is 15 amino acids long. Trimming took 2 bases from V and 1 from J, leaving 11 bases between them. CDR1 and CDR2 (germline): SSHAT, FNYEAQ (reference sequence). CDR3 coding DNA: TGTGCCAGCAGCTTATGGAGCGGAGGCCAAGAGACCCAGTACTTC. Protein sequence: CASSLWSGGQETQYF.

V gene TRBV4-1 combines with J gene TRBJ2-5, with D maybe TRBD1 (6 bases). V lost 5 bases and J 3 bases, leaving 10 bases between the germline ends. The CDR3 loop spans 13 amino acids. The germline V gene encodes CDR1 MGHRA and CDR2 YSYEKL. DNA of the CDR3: TGCGCCAGCAGCATCGGACAGAAAGAGACCCAGTACTTC. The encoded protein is CASSIGQKETQYF.

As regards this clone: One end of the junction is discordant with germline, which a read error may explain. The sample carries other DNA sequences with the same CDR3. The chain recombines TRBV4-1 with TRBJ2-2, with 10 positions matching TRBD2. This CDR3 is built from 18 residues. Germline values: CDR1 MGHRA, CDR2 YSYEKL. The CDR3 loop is CASSQGGLAGVGTGELFF. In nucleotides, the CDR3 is TGCGCTAGCAGCCAAGGGGGGCTAGCGGGAGTTGGCACCGGGGAGCTGTTTTTT.

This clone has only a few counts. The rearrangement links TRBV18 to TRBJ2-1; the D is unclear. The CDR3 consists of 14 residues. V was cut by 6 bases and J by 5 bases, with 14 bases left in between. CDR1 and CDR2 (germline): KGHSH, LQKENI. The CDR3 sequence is CASSLSRPNNEQFF. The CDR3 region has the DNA TGTGCCAGCTCCCTCTCGAGGCCAAACAATGAGCAGTTCTTC.

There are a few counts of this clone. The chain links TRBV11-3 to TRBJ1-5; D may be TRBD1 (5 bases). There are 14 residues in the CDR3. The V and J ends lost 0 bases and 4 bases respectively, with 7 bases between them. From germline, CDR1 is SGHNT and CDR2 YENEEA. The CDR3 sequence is CASSLDGGNQPQHF. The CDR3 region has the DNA TGTGCCAGCAGCTTAGATGGGGGGAATCAGCCCCAGCATTTT.

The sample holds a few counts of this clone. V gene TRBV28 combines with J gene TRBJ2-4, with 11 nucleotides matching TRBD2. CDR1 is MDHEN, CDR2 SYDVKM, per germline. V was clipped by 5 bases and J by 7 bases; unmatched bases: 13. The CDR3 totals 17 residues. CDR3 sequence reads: CASSSVAGGPDENIQYF. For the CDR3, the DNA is TGTGCCAGCAGTAGTGTAGCGGGAGGGCCGGATGAGAACATTCAGTACTTC.

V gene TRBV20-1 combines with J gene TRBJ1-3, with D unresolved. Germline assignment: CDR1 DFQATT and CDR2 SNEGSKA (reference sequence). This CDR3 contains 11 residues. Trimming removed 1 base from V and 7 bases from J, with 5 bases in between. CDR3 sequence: CSARVENTIYF. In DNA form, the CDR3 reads TGCAGTGCTAGAGTGGAGAACACCATATATTTT.

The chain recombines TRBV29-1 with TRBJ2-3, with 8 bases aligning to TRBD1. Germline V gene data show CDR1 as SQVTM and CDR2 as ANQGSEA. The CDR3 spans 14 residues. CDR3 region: CSGGPGGFRDTQYF. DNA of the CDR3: TGCAGTGGGGGACCAGGGGGCTTCCGAGATACGCAGTATTTT.

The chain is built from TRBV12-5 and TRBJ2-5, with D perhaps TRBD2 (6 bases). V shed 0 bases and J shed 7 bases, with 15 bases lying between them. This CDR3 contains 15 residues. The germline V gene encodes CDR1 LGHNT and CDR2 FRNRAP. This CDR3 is CASGLVLGGSGTQYF. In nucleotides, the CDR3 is TGTGCTAGTGGTTTGGTATTAGGAGGGTCTGGGACCCAGTACTTC.

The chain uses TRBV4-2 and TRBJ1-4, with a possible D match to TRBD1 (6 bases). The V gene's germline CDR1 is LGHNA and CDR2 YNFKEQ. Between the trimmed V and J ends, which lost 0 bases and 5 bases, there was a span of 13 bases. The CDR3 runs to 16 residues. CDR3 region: CASSQEYGQGNEKLFF. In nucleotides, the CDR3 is TGTGCCAGCAGCCAAGAATACGGGCAGGGGAATGAAAAACTGTTTTTT.

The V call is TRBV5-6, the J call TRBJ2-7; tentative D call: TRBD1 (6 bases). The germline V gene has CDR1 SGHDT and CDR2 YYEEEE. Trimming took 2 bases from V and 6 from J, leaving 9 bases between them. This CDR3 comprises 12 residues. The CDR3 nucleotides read TGTGCCAGCAGCTTCTTAGGGGGCGAGCAGTACTTC. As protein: CASSFLGGEQYF.

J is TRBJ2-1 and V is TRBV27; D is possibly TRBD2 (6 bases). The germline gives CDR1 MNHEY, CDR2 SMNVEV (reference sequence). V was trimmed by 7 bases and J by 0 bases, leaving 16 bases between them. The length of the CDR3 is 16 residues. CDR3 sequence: CASKLEGFFSYNEQFF. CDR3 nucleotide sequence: TGTGCCAGCAAGTTGGAGGGTTTCTTCTCCTACAATGAGCAGTTCTTC.

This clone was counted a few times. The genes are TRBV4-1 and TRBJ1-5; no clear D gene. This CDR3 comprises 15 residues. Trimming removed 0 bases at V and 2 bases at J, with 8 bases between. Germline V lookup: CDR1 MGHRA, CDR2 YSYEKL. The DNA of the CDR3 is TGCGCCAGCAGCCAAGAAAGCCGGGGCAATCAGCCCCAGCATTTT. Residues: CASSQESRGNQPQHF.

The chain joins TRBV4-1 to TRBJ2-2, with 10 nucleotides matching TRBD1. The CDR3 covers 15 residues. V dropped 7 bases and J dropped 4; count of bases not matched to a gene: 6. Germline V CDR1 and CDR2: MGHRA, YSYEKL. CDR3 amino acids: CASMRTGGGTGELFF. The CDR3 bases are TGCGCCAGCATGAGGACAGGGGGAGGCACCGGGGAGCTGTTTTTT.

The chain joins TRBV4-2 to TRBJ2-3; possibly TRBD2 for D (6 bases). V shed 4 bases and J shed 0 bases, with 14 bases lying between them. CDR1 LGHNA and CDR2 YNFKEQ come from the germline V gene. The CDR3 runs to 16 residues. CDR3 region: CASSRSGGRSTDTQYF. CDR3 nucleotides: TGTGCCAGCAGCCGAAGTGGTGGGAGGAGCACAGATACGCAGTATTTT.

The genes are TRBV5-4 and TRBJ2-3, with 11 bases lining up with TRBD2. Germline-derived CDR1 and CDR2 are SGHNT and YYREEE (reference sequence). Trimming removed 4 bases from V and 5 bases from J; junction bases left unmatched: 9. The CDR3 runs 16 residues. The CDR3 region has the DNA TGTGCCAGCAGCAGAAGGCTAGCGGGAGGCAGAGATACGCAGTATTTT. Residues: CASSRRLAGGRDTQYF.

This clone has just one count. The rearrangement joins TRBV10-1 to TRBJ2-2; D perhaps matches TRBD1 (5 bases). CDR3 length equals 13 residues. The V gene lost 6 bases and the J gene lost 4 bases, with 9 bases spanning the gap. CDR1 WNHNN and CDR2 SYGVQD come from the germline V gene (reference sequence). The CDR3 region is CASSRVRTGELFF. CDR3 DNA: TGCGCCAGCAGCAGGGTGCGCACCGGGGAGCTGTTTTTT.

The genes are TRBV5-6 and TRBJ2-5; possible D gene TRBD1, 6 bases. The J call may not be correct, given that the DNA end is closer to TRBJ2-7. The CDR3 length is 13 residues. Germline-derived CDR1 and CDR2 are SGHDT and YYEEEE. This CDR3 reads CASSQTGSYEQYF. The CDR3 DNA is TGTGCCAGCAGCCAGACAGGCTCCTACGAGCAGTACTTC.

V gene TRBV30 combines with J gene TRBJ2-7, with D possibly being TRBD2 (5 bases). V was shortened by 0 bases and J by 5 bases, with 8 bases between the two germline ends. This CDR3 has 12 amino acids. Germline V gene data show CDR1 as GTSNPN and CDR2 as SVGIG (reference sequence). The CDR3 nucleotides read TGTGCCTGGAGTGTTTTCGGGGACGAGCAGTACTTC. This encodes CAWSVFGDEQYF.

As DNA, the CDR3 is TGCGCCAGCAGCTTTTCTAGCGGCGTGGTCGGGGAGCTGTTTTTT. The encoded protein is CASSFSSGVVGELFF. V usage is TRBV5-1 and J usage is TRBJ2-2, with 7 bases aligning to TRBD2. CDR3 length equals 15 residues. CDR1 SGHRS and CDR2 YFSETQ come from the germline V gene. Trimming at V came to 2 bases and at J to 7 bases, leaving 8 bases not matched to a gene.

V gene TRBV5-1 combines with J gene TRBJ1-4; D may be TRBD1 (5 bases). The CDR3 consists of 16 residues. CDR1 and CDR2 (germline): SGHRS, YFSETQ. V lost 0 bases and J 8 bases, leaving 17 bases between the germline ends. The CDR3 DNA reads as TGCGCCAGCAGCTTGGAAAGGGGTAGTGGGTTCGAAAAACTGTTTTTT. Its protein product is CASSLERGSGFEKLFF.

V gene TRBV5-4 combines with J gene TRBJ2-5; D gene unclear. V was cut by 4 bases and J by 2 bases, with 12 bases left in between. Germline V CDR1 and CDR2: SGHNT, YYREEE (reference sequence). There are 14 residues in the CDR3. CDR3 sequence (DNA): TGTGCCAGCAGCCCCGACTCGACTCAAGAGACCCAGTACTTC. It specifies CASSPDSTQETQYF.

The CDR3 loop reads CASSVGALPHQETQYF. CDR3 in DNA: TGTGCCAGCAGCGTAGGAGCCTTACCCCACCAAGAGACCCAGTACTTC. This chain uses TRBV9 with TRBJ2-5, with unresolved D. The germline V gene has CDR1 SGDLS and CDR2 YYNGEE. The germline V and J ends were trimmed by 0 bases and 0 bases, with 12 bases remaining between them. The CDR3 length is 16 residues. Full variable domain (remainder filled in from reference TRBV9 and TRBJ2-5): DSGVTQTPKHLITATGQRVTLRCSPRSGDLSVYWYQQSLDQGLQFLIQYYNGEERAKGNILERFSAQQFPDLHSELNLSSLELGDSALYFCASSVGALPHQETQYFGPGTRLLVL.